This T cell receptor (beta chain) was sequenced during a study of kidney transplant recipient with SARS-CoV-2 infection. The CDR3 contains 16 residues. V shed 7 bases and J shed 4 bases, with 23 bases lying between them. Germline V CDR1 and CDR2: SGHRS, YFSETQ. In this sample, this clonotype turned up many times. TCRdb reprocessed the reads with MiXCR, giving one entry per CDR3 protein. The data show 250,000 or so distinct CDR3 sequences, with 29% seen just once and roughly 7% held by the top ten. This specimen consisted of a blood sample, obtained at baseline and on day 111 from a kidney transplant recipient. The chain links TRBV5-1 to TRBJ1-2; D not certain. The sequence came from a young adult male patient who had COVID-19 and was a kidney transplant recipient. Some T cells may have originated in the graft donor. The CDR3 DNA is TGCGCCAGCGATCGAAAATCGGTTCGAAAGACCTATGGCTACACCTTC. Its protein is CASDRKSVRKTYGYTF.